A selection of T cell receptor beta chains follows, all from one sample in a study of blood T cell repertoires in COVID-19. Sequenced by immunoSEQ multiplex PCR; TCRdb stores in-frame clones only, minus some. The sample has tens of thousands of clones; over 70% are singletons. The sequencing input was peripheral blood. These receptors all come from a man aged 50 or older with active or convalescent COVID-19. Each CDR3 is given with its conserved first and last residue. The D gene is left open where the match is weak. Clone size is shown for a subset of rows, as once, few, many or a class of expanded clone.

cdr3_nt cdr3_aa v_call d_call j_call clone_size
TGCGCCAGCAGCTGGGGCTGGGGGCATAGCGAGCAGTACTTC CASSWGWGHSEQYF TRBV5-1 . TRBJ2-7 .
TGCAGCCTTACGGTCAACACAGATACGCAGTATTTT CSLTVNTDTQYF TRBV29-1 . TRBJ2-3 .
TGTGCCATCAGTGTGGACAGTCGGGACATTCAGTACTTC CAISVDSRDIQYF TRBV10-3 . TRBJ2-4 once
TGTGCCAGTAGTCTTGGGGACACTTCTTCAAATTCACCCCTCCACTTT CASSLGDTSSNSPLHF TRBV19 . TRBJ1-6 .
TGTGCCAGTAGTATAATAATGGGCCAGAGTGGTGAGCAGTTCTTC CASSIIMGQSGEQFF TRBV19 . TRBJ2-1 .
TGTGCCATCAGTGTTGACGGACCCCTACGGGGTGAGCAGTACTTC CAISVDGPLRGEQYF TRBV10-3 . TRBJ2-7 .
TGCAGCGTTGAAGGTGGGCCCACCGGGGAGCTGTTTTTT CSVEGGPTGELFF TRBV29-1 . TRBJ2-2 .
TGTGCCTGGAGTCCCCTAGATATGTACGGTGGAAACACCATATATTTT CAWSPLDMYGGNTIYF TRBV30 . TRBJ1-3 .
TGCAGCGTTGAAGATTTTGTGGCCGGCTACACCTTC CSVEDFVAGYTF TRBV29-1 . TRBJ1-2 few
TGCGCCAGCAGCTTGGGACAGTCTGTGAATAATGAAAAACTGTTTTTT CASSLGQSVNNEKLFF TRBV5-1 . TRBJ1-4 .
TGTGCCAGCAGTTTGAGGATAGGAAACTATGGCTACACCTTC CASSLRIGNYGYTF TRBV27 . TRBJ1-2 .
TGTGCCAGCAGGAACAATCAGGGATCTGGCTACACCTTC CASRNNQGSGYTF TRBV12-3/TRBV12-4 . TRBJ1-2 once
TGCAGTGCTAGTCCAGGTACTAGTGGAGATACGCAGTATTTT CSASPGTSGDTQYF TRBV20-1 . TRBJ2-3 few
TGTGCCAGCAGCTCCCCTACTAGAACCACTGAGCAGTTCTTC CASSSPTRTTEQFF TRBV13 . TRBJ2-1 .